One and the same sample provided the 10 T cell receptor beta chains below, sequenced in a study of spatial heterogeneity in lung cancer. The study, taken as a whole, reports: In tumors, expanded intratumoral alpha and beta TCR counts tracked mutation counts.

MiXCR was run by TCRdb on the 5' RACE reads, yielding one entry per CDR3 protein. The table includes a few hundred distinct CDR3 sequences, approximately 25% detected once. Noted time point: sample taken at primary tumor resection. These receptors have no identified antigens. Sequencing was performed on lung tumor tissue, taken at surgery. All receptors come from a male donor with early-stage non-small cell lung cancer.

In this sample, this clonotype is large. The V and J genes are TRBV7-6 and TRBJ2-7, with D maybe TRBD1 (5 bases). Germline V gene lookup returns CDR1 SGHVS and CDR2 FNYEAQ. This CDR3 comprises 13 residues. The germline V and J ends were trimmed by 4 bases and 2 bases, with 9 bases remaining between them. CDR3 in DNA: TGTGCCAGCAGCTGGACGGACACCTACGAGCAGTACTTC. This codes for CASSWTDTYEQYF.

The chain employs TRBV20-1 and TRBJ2-7; the D call may be TRBD1 or TRBD2 (5 bases each). Germline CDR1 DFQATT, CDR2 SNEGSKA (reference sequence). CDR3 length equals 13 residues. Trimming cost V 3 bases and J 0 bases, with 9 bases left between them. The DNA of the CDR3 is TGCAGTGCTAGTTTTGGGGGCTCCTACGAGCAGTACTTC. The encoded protein is CSASFGGSYEQYF.

This clonotype is judged large (0.1 to 1%). The chain uses TRBV18 and TRBJ2-7; D perhaps matches TRBD2 (7 bases). The germline V gene has CDR1 KGHSH and CDR2 LQKENI. CDR3 length equals 14 residues. Trimming stripped 6 bases from V and 2 bases from J, with 14 bases between. CDR3 sequence: CASSRGAQTYEQYF. As DNA, the CDR3 is TGTGCCAGCTCTCGGGGGGCCCAAACCTACGAGCAGTACTTC.

This clonotype is deemed medium-sized. The chain recombines TRBV2 with TRBJ1-4; 8 bases map to TRBD1. Per germline, CDR1 SNHLY and CDR2 FYNNEI. This CDR3 is 15 amino acids long. The trim removed 4 bases at V and 3 bases at J, leaving 4 bases unmatched. As DNA, the CDR3 is TGTGCCAGCAGTGGACAGGGGACGGCTAATGAAAAACTGTTTTTT. This gives the protein CASSGQGTANEKLFF.

By share, this clonotype counts as large. The junction differs from germline at one of its ends, possibly a read error. This chain joins TRBV7-7 and TRBJ2-7; D uncertain. CDR1 and CDR2 (germline): SSHAT, FNYEAQ (reference sequence). The CDR3 sequence is 13 residues long. As DNA, the CDR3 is TGTGCTAGCAGCTTAGAGTTAGGGTACGAGCAGTACTTC. Translating it yields CASSLELGYEQYF. The full variable domain, completed using reference TRBV7-7 and TRBJ2-7, is GAGVSQSPRYKVTKRGQDVTLRCDPISSHATLYWYQQALGQGPEFLTYFNYEAQPDKSGLPSDRFSAERPEGSISTLTIQRTEQRDSAMYRCASSLELGYEQYFGPGTRLTVT.

This clonotype qualifies as medium-sized. This chain connects TRBV2 to TRBJ2-1; TRBD2 aligns across 8 bases. CDR1 and CDR2 (germline): SNHLY, FYNNEI. This CDR3 comprises 16 residues. V shed 5 bases, J shed 3 bases, and the junction held 9 bases outside the gene matches. The CDR3 region is CASSRWTSRHYNEQFF. CDR3 sequence (DNA): TGTGCCAGCAGTCGGTGGACTAGCAGACACTACAATGAGCAGTTCTTC.

This clonotype is classed as large. The CDR3 DNA reads as TGCAGTGCCCTAACTAGCGGGAGGGTTTGGGAGCAGTACTTC. This codes for CSALTSGRVWEQYF. V usage is TRBV20-1 and J usage is TRBJ2-7; 13 nucleotides line up with TRBD2. Germline assignment: CDR1 DFQATT and CDR2 SNEGSKA (reference sequence). This CDR3 comprises 14 residues. The J segment lost 7 bases and the V segment lost 6 bases, leaving 9 bases of the junction unmatched.

By sample fraction, this clonotype is hyperexpanded. V and J are TRBV12-3 or TRBV12-4 and TRBJ1-2, with D hard to call. This CDR3 spans 13 amino acids. Trimming took off 2 bases at V and 7 bases at J, with 11 bases between the two ends. CDR3 sequence (DNA): TGTGCCAGCAGTTTACCCGCGTCGGGTGGCTACACCTTC. Residues: CASSLPASGGYTF.

In this sample, this clonotype turned up a few times. The V and J genes are TRBV6-2 or TRBV6-3 and TRBJ1-5, with D unresolved. This CDR3 has 14 residues. Trimming pared 5 bases from V and 3 bases from J, leaving 11 bases between. CDR1 and CDR2 from the germline V gene are MNHEY and SVGEGT. CDR3 DNA sequence: TGTGCCAGCAGTAAACGGGGAGACAATCAGCCCCAGCATTTT. It yields the protein CASSKRGDNQPQHF.

This clonotype came up a few times. V is TRBV28 and J is TRBJ2-2; D uncertain. V was shortened by 3 bases and J by 4 bases, with 3 bases between the two germline ends. The V gene's germline CDR1 is MDHEN and CDR2 SYDVKM. This CDR3 is 12 amino acids long. The CDR3 region is CASSLSTGELFF. CDR3 DNA: TGTGCCAGCAGTTTGTCCACCGGGGAGCTGTTTTTT. Full variable domain (missing parts from reference TRBV28 and TRBJ2-2): DVKVTQSSRYLVKRTGEKVFLECVQDMDHENMFWYRQDPGLGLRLIYFSYDVKMKEKGDIPEGYSVSREKKERFSLILESASTNQTSMYLCASSLSTGELFFGEGSRLTVL.